The 25 T cell receptor beta chains in this list originate from one sample, sequenced in a study of CD8 T cells in ankylosing spondylitis. Findings and limits, study-wide: About 8 highly homologous variants made up a TCR beta motif, and this motif appeared characteristic of ankylosing spondylitis blood.

TCRdb passed the 5' RACE reads through MiXCR, listing each CDR3 protein once. The sample records more than 250,000 distinct CDR3 sequences, 8% being singletons. These receptors' targets are unknown. Source material: blood, either unsorted or a sorted T cell fraction (not recorded which). The receptor source for this set is a male donor with ankylosing spondylitis.

This clonotype was counted a few times. This sequence joins TRBV7-2 and TRBJ1-2, with D hard to call. CDR1 is SGHTA, CDR2 FQGNSA, per germline. This CDR3 contains 15 residues. The V gene lost 5 bases and the J gene lost 8 bases, with 21 bases spanning the gap. This CDR3 reads CASSRSLAGPAGYTF. CDR3 coding DNA: TGTGCCAGCAGCCGCTCACTGGCCGGCCCGGCCGGCTACACCTTC.

This chain uses TRBV6-1 with TRBJ2-1; D unresolved. This CDR3 region has 15 residues. Trimming shortened V by 3 bases and J by 6 bases, and 15 bases separated the two germline ends. Germline CDR1 MNHNS, CDR2 SASEGT. CDR3 bases: TGTGCCAGCAGTGACATGGACCGTGAGAGCAATGAGCAGTTCTTC. Protein product: CASSDMDRESNEQFF.

J is TRBJ2-2 and V is TRBV5-6; D not certain. Germline assignment: CDR1 SGHDT and CDR2 YYEEEE. The CDR3 consists of 15 residues. V lost 0 bases to trimming and J lost 4 bases, with 10 bases between them. The CDR3 loop reads CASSLEQASTGELFF. CDR3 nucleotide sequence: TGTGCCAGCAGCTTGGAGCAGGCCAGCACCGGGGAGCTGTTTTTT.

At least ten counts were recorded for this clonotype. This sequence joins TRBV15 and TRBJ1-4, with unresolved D. The length of the CDR3 is 17 residues. V dropped 0 bases and J dropped 0 bases, with 11 bases sitting between them. CDR1 is LNHNV and CDR2 is YYDKDF in the germline V gene (reference sequence). CDR3 loop: CATSRDHPVSTNEKLFF. The CDR3 region has the DNA TGTGCCACCAGCAGAGATCACCCCGTATCAACTAATGAAAAACTGTTTTTT.

This clonotype was seen a handful of times. The rearrangement uses TRBV30 and TRBJ2-5, with D hard to call. V was clipped by 0 bases and J by 1 base, with 6 bases between them. The CDR3 contains 13 residues. Germline CDR1 is GTSNPN and CDR2 is SVGIG (reference sequence). The CDR3, as DNA: TGTGCCTGGAGTGTACGACTCCAAGAGACCCAGTACTTC. The encoded protein is CAWSVRLQETQYF.

This clonotype has just a few counts. V and J are TRBV5-1 and TRBJ1-1, with D unclear. The germline gives CDR1 SGHRS, CDR2 YFSETQ. The V and J ends lost 0 bases and 6 bases respectively, with 15 bases between them. CDR3 size: 15 residues. As DNA, the CDR3 is TGCGCCAGCAGCTTGGCCGCGGGGTTATTGGCTGAAGCTTTCTTT. Its protein product is CASSLAAGLLAEAFF.

This clonotype has only a few counts. The rearrangement links TRBV11-3 to TRBJ2-1, with a possible D match to TRBD2 (5 bases). The CDR3 length is 14 residues. Trimming shortened V by 2 bases and J by 2 bases, and 7 bases separated the two germline ends. Per the germline V gene, CDR1 is SGHNT and CDR2 is YENEEA. The CDR3 bases are TGTGCCAGCAGCTTACTTAGCGCCTACAATGAGCAGTTCTTC. It is translated as CASSLLSAYNEQFF.

This clonotype was detected only a few times. J is TRBJ2-1 and V is TRBV15, with 7 bases matching TRBD2. From germline, CDR1 is LNHNV and CDR2 YYDKDF (reference sequence). V lost 5 bases to trimming and J lost 12 bases; unmatched junction nucleotides: 10. This CDR3 contains 13 residues. The CDR3 loop reads CATSLPGGGRQFF. DNA for the CDR3: TGTGCCACCAGCCTCCCGGGCGGGGGTCGGCAGTTCTTC.

In this sample, this clonotype turned up a few times. The chain links TRBV27 to TRBJ2-6; D unclear. Trimming stripped 6 bases from V and 2 bases from J, with 5 bases between. This CDR3 comprises 13 residues. Germline V CDR1 and CDR2: MNHEY, SMNVEV (reference sequence). The CDR3 bases are TGTGCCAGCAGGAGAACTGGGGCCAACGTCCTGACTTTC. Amino acid sequence: CASRRTGANVLTF.

This clonotype was recorded at least ten times. The genes are TRBV12-3 or TRBV12-4 and TRBJ2-2, with D perhaps matching TRBD1 (7 bases). This CDR3 has 16 residues. V was trimmed by 5 bases and J by 0 bases, leaving 13 bases between them. CDR3 nucleotide sequence: TGTGCCAGCAGTAGAGACAGGGAGGCGAACACCGGGGAGCTGTTTTTT. It is translated as CASSRDREANTGELFF.

This clonotype showed up just a few times. The chain couples TRBV28 to TRBJ2-7; the D gene is possibly TRBD2 (6 bases). Trimming stripped 5 bases from V and 2 bases from J, with 16 bases between. The CDR3 contains 15 residues. From germline, CDR1 is MDHEN and CDR2 SYDVKM. The CDR3, as DNA: TGTGCCAGCAGTCCCCACGGAAGACTAGCCTACGAGCAGTACTTC. It translates to CASSPHGRLAYEQYF.

The gene calls are TRBV7-6 and TRBJ2-5; TRBD1 aligns across 10 bases. Trimming cost V 2 bases and J 5 bases; bases outside gene matches: 5. CDR3 length equals 15 residues. Per the germline V gene, CDR1 is SGHVS and CDR2 is FNYEAQ. CDR3 in DNA: TGTGCCAGCAGCTTACCCCCGGGACAGGGGGAGACCCAGTACTTC. Translated, it gives CASSLPPGQGETQYF.

This clonotype appeared a few times. CDR3 nucleotides: TGTGCCAGCAGCTTATTGTCGGGGACCTATGGCTACACCTTC. Its protein product is CASSLLSGTYGYTF. This chain uses TRBV7-2 with TRBJ1-2, with D possibly matching TRBD1 (5 bases). Germline V gives CDR1 SGHTA, CDR2 FQGNSA. This CDR3 contains 14 residues. V dropped 2 bases and J dropped 4 bases, with 11 bases sitting between them.

The CDR3 loop reads CSSDSGRSYEQYF. CDR3 DNA: TGCAGCAGTGACAGCGGGAGGTCCTACGAGCAGTACTTC. The chain employs TRBV29-1 and TRBJ2-7; 9 bases fit TRBD2. CDR1 and CDR2 (germline): SQVTM, ANQGSEA. After removal of 8 bases from V and 1 base from J, the junction contained 6 bases not matched to a gene. The CDR3 loop spans 13 amino acids.

V and J are TRBV10-3 and TRBJ2-1; the D gene is possibly TRBD2 (5 bases). Looked up from germline, CDR1 is ENHRY and CDR2 is SYGVKD. Deletions cut 11 bases from V and 7 bases from J, with 18 bases between. The CDR3 contains 13 residues. For the CDR3, the DNA is TGTGCCTTCAAACGGGAAATTCTAAATGAGCAGTTCTTC. Protein product: CAFKREILNEQFF.

This chain joins TRBV7-9 and TRBJ2-5; 9 nucleotides match TRBD2. Germline V CDR1 and CDR2: SEHNR, FQNEAQ (reference sequence). After removal of 4 bases from V and 2 bases from J, the junction contained 5 bases not matched to a gene. The length of the CDR3 is 15 residues. In DNA form, the CDR3 reads TGTGCCAGCAGCTCGCGGGAGGGCCTACAAGAGACCCAGTACTTC. This codes for CASSSREGLQETQYF.

This clonotype was seen just once. This rearrangement joins TRBV4-2 to TRBJ2-7; D may be TRBD1 or TRBD2 (5 bases each). Germline lookup yields CDR1 LGHNA and CDR2 YNFKEQ. There are 18 residues in the CDR3. V lost 0 bases and J 2 bases, leaving 20 bases between the germline ends. The CDR3 loop reads CASSQDVPNGDLAYEQYF. DNA of the CDR3: TGTGCCAGCAGCCAAGACGTCCCTAACGGGGACCTGGCCTACGAGCAGTACTTC.

In this sample, this clonotype turned up a few times. V and J are TRBV6-5 and TRBJ1-1; 9 positions match TRBD1. This CDR3 region has 15 residues. Losses at the gene ends were 2 bases for V and 3 bases for J; bases not matched to a gene: 4. Germline CDR1 is MNHEY and CDR2 is SVGAGI. The CDR3 region is CASSYLDRGYTEAFF. In DNA form, the CDR3 reads TGTGCCAGCAGTTACCTGGACAGGGGATACACTGAAGCTTTCTTT.

Only a few counts were recorded for this clonotype. The CDR3 sequence is CASSAGTGPEAFF. In nucleotides, the CDR3 is TGTGCCAGCAGCGCTGGGACAGGGCCTGAAGCTTTCTTT. The rearrangement uses TRBV11-1 and TRBJ1-1; 9 bases fit TRBD1. Unmatched junction bases numbered 4, after V lost 5 bases and J lost 6 bases. There are 13 residues in the CDR3. Germline CDR1 is SGHAT and CDR2 is FQDESV (reference sequence).

V usage is TRBV20-1 and J usage is TRBJ1-2; D unresolved. This CDR3 comprises 14 residues. Deletions cut 2 bases from V and 6 bases from J, with 16 bases between. Germline V gives CDR1 DFQATT, CDR2 SNEGSKA (reference sequence). For the CDR3, the DNA is TGCAGTGCTAGACCCGCCAAGGCAGACGATGGCTACACCTTC. As protein: CSARPAKADDGYTF.

V is TRBV5-1 and J is TRBJ2-5; D is undetermined. V lost 3 bases and J 1 base, leaving 7 bases between the germline ends. The V gene's germline CDR1 is SGHRS and CDR2 YFSETQ. There are 13 residues in the CDR3. The chain's CDR3 is CASSSTPQETQYF. CDR3 nucleotides: TGCGCCAGCAGCTCAACACCCCAAGAGACCCAGTACTTC.

This clonotype occurred a few times. The genes are TRBV5-1 and TRBJ2-2; D ambiguous. Trimming took off 0 bases at V and 7 bases at J, with 7 bases between the two ends. This CDR3 region has 13 residues. The V gene's germline CDR1 is SGHRS and CDR2 YFSETQ. CDR3 nucleotides: TGCGCCAGCAGCTTGGAATTGGGCGGGGAGCTGTTTTTT. This encodes CASSLELGGELFF.

The V and J genes are TRBV12-3 or TRBV12-4 and TRBJ1-5, with TRBD1 matching 10 bases. V gave up 6 bases and J gave up 3 bases; unmatched junction bases: 8. The CDR3 sequence is 16 residues long. This chain's CDR3 is CASSLSDRGSNQPQHF. The DNA of the CDR3 is TGTGCCAGCAGCCTCTCGGACAGGGGGTCCAATCAGCCCCAGCATTTT.

This clonotype came up a few times. The chain carries TRBV9 and TRBJ2-3; 8 bases are a match to TRBD2. Losses at the gene ends were 1 base for V and 1 base for J; bases not matched to a gene: 11. The CDR3 runs to 18 residues. Germline CDR1 and CDR2: SGDLS and YYNGEE. Written as DNA, the CDR3 is TGTGCCAGCAGCGTAACCGGGAGGGTTTTAAAGGGCACAGATACGCAGTATTTT. Translating it yields CASSVTGRVLKGTDTQYF.

This clonotype was picked up many times. The rearrangement uses TRBV12-5 and TRBJ1-1; 7 bases are a match to TRBD1. The CDR3 length is 14 residues. Germline V gives CDR1 LGHNT, CDR2 FRNRAP. J was trimmed by 1 base and V by 6 bases; bases with no gene match: 5. CDR3 sequence: CASGPGQQNTEAFF. CDR3 DNA: TGTGCTAGTGGGCCGGGACAGCAGAACACTGAAGCTTTCTTT.